This paragraph covers one T cell receptor beta chain sequence. The same CDR3 also results from other DNA sequences found in this sample. Methods used by the authors: Estimates of nucleated cell counts were drawn from the amplification of reference gene primers. Some clones are missing from TCRdb's copy, which holds only in-frame ones; the method was immunoSEQ multiplex PCR. V and J calls and clone size are given by that table; D and trimming were obtained from the DNA. The top ten hold under 2% of the sample, which has about 300,000 clones, about 82% seen once. The data derive from a study of blood T cell repertoires in COVID-19. Study as a whole: The United States, Italy and Spain provided the acute and convalescent COVID-19 samples. Sources were T cells, B-cell-depleted T cells, or PBMCs; the material itself was cDNA or gDNA.

This CDR3 contains 14 residues. V lost 0 bases to trimming and J lost 3 bases, with 7 bases between them. Germline loops: CDR1 LGHNA, CDR2 YSLEER. Sequencing was carried out using peripheral blood. The TCR comes from a woman aged 45-60 years with acute or convalescent COVID-19. The rearrangement links TRBV4-3 to TRBJ2-3; no firm D call. Written as DNA, the CDR3 is TGCGCCAGCAGCCAAGATGCTAGAACAGATACGCAGTATTTT. This codes for CASSQDARTDTQYF.